Below are 14 T cell receptor beta chains sequenced from a single sample in a study of post-analysis software for immune sequencing data. Their antigens are not known. Every TCR beta cDNA library bore unique molecular identifiers. Each CDR3 protein is one row after TCRdb ran MiXCR on the PCR reads. The data show 350,000 to 500,000 distinct CDR3 sequences, approximately 37% seen once. Broader study findings: Patients had higher frequencies than controls of about five TRBV segments, including TRBV5-6, TRBV5-1 and TRBV20-1.

The specimen was blood. The receptors come from a girl aged 2 to 10 with multiple sclerosis.

The genes are TRBV3-1 and TRBJ1-5; TRBD1 might be the D (6 bases). The ends were cut back, 1 base at V and 0 bases at J, with 13 bases in the middle. The CDR3 loop spans 17 amino acids. CDR1 is LGHDT, CDR2 YNNKEL, per germline (reference sequence). The CDR3 here is CASSQGRGVYSNQPQHF. The CDR3 DNA reads TGTGCCAGCAGCCAAGGCAGGGGAGTTTATAGCAATCAGCCCCAGCATTTT.

This clonotype was detected ten times or more. The V and J genes are TRBV18 and TRBJ2-5, with TRBD1 as a possible D gene (6 bases). Germline V lookup: CDR1 KGHSH, CDR2 LQKENI. This CDR3 region has 13 residues. The germline V and J ends were trimmed by 4 bases and 3 bases, with 9 bases remaining between them. The CDR3 nucleotides read TGTGCCAGCTCACTCGGACAGAAAGAGACCCAGTACTTC. This encodes CASSLGQKETQYF.

This clonotype showed up many times. V and J are TRBV5-1 and TRBJ2-7; tentative D call: TRBD2 (5 bases). Trimming stripped 4 bases from V and 6 bases from J, with 20 bases between. Looked up from germline, CDR1 is SGHRS and CDR2 is YFSETQ. The CDR3 runs to 15 residues. The chain's CDR3 is CASSLTPGRAGEQYF. CDR3 nucleotides: TGCGCCAGCAGCCTCACCCCGGGAAGGGCCGGCGAGCAGTACTTC.

This chain connects TRBV20-1 to TRBJ2-1; D perhaps matches TRBD1 (6 bases). The V end lost 1 base, the J end lost 6 bases, and 10 bases lay between the germline ends. Germline CDR1 and CDR2: DFQATT and SNEGSKA (reference sequence). The CDR3 totals 13 residues. The CDR3 DNA reads TGCAGTGCTAGAGGGACAGTTACCAATGAGCAGTTCTTC. Its protein is CSARGTVTNEQFF.

Only a few counts were recorded for this clonotype. The V gene is TRBV2, the J gene TRBJ2-3; 11 bases match TRBD2. Germline assignment: CDR1 SNHLY and CDR2 FYNNEI. The length of the CDR3 is 16 residues. Trimming cost V 7 bases and J 5 bases; bases outside gene matches: 11. The CDR3 DNA reads as TGTGCCAGCAAGTCAATAGCGGGGGGGCCCGTAGATACGCAGTATTTT. Protein product: CASKSIAGGPVDTQYF. The variable domain in full, with the rest retrieved from reference TRBV2 and TRBJ2-3, is EPEVTQTPSHQVTQMGQEVILRCVPISNHLYFYWYRQILGQKVEFLVSFYNNEISEKSEIFDDQFSVERPDGSNFTLKIRSTKLEDSAMYFCASKSIAGGPVDTQYFGPGTRLTVL.

The rearrangement links TRBV20-1 to TRBJ2-1; 12 nucleotides match TRBD2. V lost 2 bases and J lost 7; bases outside the gene matches: 15. From germline, CDR1 is DFQATT and CDR2 SNEGSKA (reference sequence). The CDR3 has 18 amino acids. This chain's CDR3 is CSARPGPSGRADGNEQFF. CDR3 in DNA: TGCAGTGCTAGACCCGGGCCTAGCGGGAGGGCCGATGGAAATGAGCAGTTCTTC.

The chain uses TRBV27 and TRBJ2-1; D may be TRBD2 (7 bases). CDR3 length equals 17 residues. In germline, CDR1 is MNHEY, CDR2 SMNVEV (reference sequence). The germline V and J ends were trimmed by 5 bases and 5 bases, with 22 bases remaining between them. The CDR3 sequence is CASSPHREVGGDNEQFF. In DNA form, the CDR3 reads TGTGCCAGCAGTCCCCACCGGGAGGTAGGGGGAGACAATGAGCAGTTCTTC.

The chain recombines TRBV12-3 or TRBV12-4 with TRBJ1-5; TRBD1 aligns across 8 bases. With 4 bases clipped from V and 3 bases from J, the junction kept 2 bases outside the gene matches. The CDR3 spans 14 residues. DNA of the CDR3: TGTGCCAGCAGTTGGACAGGGAACAATCAGCCCCAGCATTTT. Translated: CASSWTGNNQPQHF.

This clonotype was counted a few times. The rearrangement links TRBV27 to TRBJ1-5; possible D gene TRBD1, 5 bases. V was pared by 6 bases and J by 4 bases, with 13 bases between. This CDR3 spans 14 amino acids. The germline CDR1 and CDR2 sequences are MNHEY and SMNVEV (reference sequence). The CDR3 protein is CASSEGLFNQPQHF. CDR3 in DNA: TGTGCCAGCAGCGAGGGGTTATTTAATCAGCCCCAGCATTTT.

This chain joins TRBV5-5 and TRBJ2-7; maybe TRBD2 (6 bases). The germline gives CDR1 SGHKS, CDR2 YYEKEE (reference sequence). V lost 3 bases to trimming and J lost 2 bases, with 12 bases between them. There are 14 residues in the CDR3. The CDR3 sequence: CASSWEVYTYEQYF. The CDR3 DNA reads TGTGCCAGCAGCTGGGAGGTGTACACCTACGAGCAGTACTTC.

V and J are TRBV6-6 and TRBJ1-5, with D perhaps TRBD1 (5 bases). The V and J ends lost 7 bases and 2 bases respectively, with 15 bases between them. Germline CDR1 and CDR2: MNHNY and SVGAGI (reference sequence). The CDR3 runs to 15 residues. In DNA form, the CDR3 reads TGTGCCAGCAATAGTGCTAGGGGTGGCAATCAGCCCCAGCATTTT. It yields the protein CASNSARGGNQPQHF.

The chain couples TRBV13 to TRBJ1-1; 10 bases line up with TRBD1. CDR3 length: 15 residues. Germline CDR1 reads PRHDT; CDR2 reads FYEKMQ (reference sequence). Trimming removed 8 bases from V and 1 base from J; junction bases left unmatched: 7. The DNA of the CDR3 is TGTGCCAGCCATCCGGGACAGGGGAGGAACACTGAAGCTTTCTTT. Translated: CASHPGQGRNTEAFF.

This clonotype was recorded a few times. The chain uses TRBV5-1 and TRBJ2-1; D not resolved. Looked up from germline, CDR1 is SGHRS and CDR2 is YFSETQ. The CDR3 totals 13 residues. Trimming took off 0 bases at V and 6 bases at J, with 7 bases between the two ends. DNA of the CDR3: TGCGCCAGCAGCTTGGAAAGCCCCAATGAGCAGTTCTTC. Translating it yields CASSLESPNEQFF.

V is TRBV7-3 and J is TRBJ2-2; D remains ambiguous. From germline, CDR1 is SGHTA and CDR2 FQGTGA. Trimming left V 7 bases short and J 2 bases short, with 14 bases between. The CDR3 is made up of 15 amino acids. The CDR3 reads CASNPGLGNTGELFF. Here the CDR3 DNA reads TGTGCCAGCAACCCCGGGCTAGGTAACACCGGGGAGCTGTTTTTT. Full variable domain (rest looked up from reference TRBV7-3 and TRBJ2-2): GAGVSQTPSNKVTEKGKYVELRCDPISGHTALYWYRQSLGQGPEFLIYFQGTGAADDSGLPNDRFFAVRPEGSVSTLKIQRTERGDSAVYLCASNPGLGNTGELFFGEGSRLTVL.